This passage covers 21 T cell receptor beta chains from one sample sequenced in a study of yellow fever vaccine responses in identical twins. TCRdb ran MiXCR on the RT-PCR reads and lists one entry per CDR3 protein. The sample yields about 9,000 distinct CDR3 sequences, approximately 80% seen once. This specimen was T cells from blood (PBMCs), unsorted or a sorted subset (not recorded which), taken before or after yellow fever vaccination (not recorded which). The receptors originated from a woman between 18 and 29 years old who received the yellow fever vaccine.

This clonotype showed up just once. This chain joins TRBV20-1 and TRBJ2-5; D gene unclear. CDR1 and CDR2 from the germline V gene are DFQATT and SNEGSKA (reference sequence). There are 15 residues in the CDR3. V was shortened by 5 bases and J by 4 bases, with 20 bases between the two germline ends. CDR3 region: CSASPDIIMVETQYF. The DNA for the CDR3 is TGCAGTGCTTCCCCCGACATAATAATGGTAGAGACCCAGTACTTC.

This chain joins TRBV7-2 and TRBJ2-5; TRBD2 aligns across 7 bases. The germline CDR1 and CDR2 sequences are SGHTA and FQGNSA. J lost 5 bases, V lost 6 bases, and 6 bases had no gene match. The length of the CDR3 is 13 residues. CDR3 nucleotides: TGTGCCAGCAGTAGCGGGTTCCGGGAGACCCAGTACTTC. Translating gives CASSSGFRETQYF.

The rearrangement uses TRBV11-3 and TRBJ2-2; 14 nucleotides agree with TRBD2. CDR1 and CDR2 (germline): SGHNT, YENEEA. The CDR3 has 16 amino acids. J lost 6 bases, V lost 4 bases, and 4 bases had no gene match. The chain's CDR3 is CASSSGLAGVPGELFF. CDR3 sequence (DNA): TGTGCCAGCAGCTCGGGACTAGCGGGAGTTCCCGGGGAGCTGTTTTTT. Based on the CDR3 plus reference TRBV11-3 and TRBJ2-2, the full variable domain is EAGVVQSPRYKIIEKKQPVAFWCNPISGHNTLYWYLQNLGQGPELLIRYENEEAVDDSQLPKDRFSAERLKGVDSTLKIQPAELGDSAVYLCASSSGLAGVPGELFFGEGSRLTVL.

This clonotype is labeled large (0.1 to 1%). This chain links TRBV11-3 with TRBJ2-7; D ambiguous. The V end lost 1 base, the J end lost 3 bases, and 16 bases lay between the germline ends. This CDR3 has 16 amino acids. Germline CDR1 reads SGHNT; CDR2 reads YENEEA. The CDR3 DNA follows: TGTGCCAGCAGCTTAGTTCCGGAACCTGGGGTCTACGAGCAGTACTTC. Protein: CASSLVPEPGVYEQYF.

This clonotype was detected a few times. This chain connects TRBV2 to TRBJ2-1, with D perhaps TRBD2 (5 bases). V lost 4 bases, J lost 10 bases, and 20 bases lay in between. The CDR3 is made up of 15 amino acids. The germline V gene has CDR1 SNHLY and CDR2 FYNNEI. CDR3 DNA sequence: TGTGCCAGCAGTGGAGGCCAGATAGCGCCGGGGGAGCAGTTCTTC. Translating gives CASSGGQIAPGEQFF.

This clonotype is a singleton in its sample. The chain combines TRBV28 with TRBJ1-2; D not resolved. V lost 5 bases, J lost 9 bases, and 19 bases lay in between. This CDR3 has 14 residues. Germline V lookup: CDR1 MDHEN, CDR2 SYDVKM. The CDR3 nucleotides are TGTGCCAGCAGTCTGGATTTATCAAGGATTCGCTACACCTTC. As protein: CASSLDLSRIRYTF.

Only one count was recorded for this clonotype. The J gene is TRBJ2-1, the V gene TRBV10-3, with 14 bases identical to TRBD2. J lost 8 bases, V lost 2 bases, and 5 bases had no gene match. CDR1 is ENHRY, CDR2 SYGVKD, per germline. This CDR3 has 16 residues. CDR3 bases: TGTGCCATCAGTGAGGGGACTAGCGGGAGATTTTATGAGCAGTTCTTC. Residues: CAISEGTSGRFYEQFF.

V gene TRBV7-9 combines with J gene TRBJ2-1, with 8 bases identical to TRBD2. Germline V gives CDR1 SEHNR, CDR2 FQNEAQ (reference sequence). CDR3 length: 17 residues. V dropped 1 base and J dropped 0; count of bases not matched to a gene: 5. The chain's CDR3 is CASSLEFSGASYNEQFF. The CDR3 coding sequence is TGTGCCAGCAGCTTAGAGTTTAGCGGGGCCTCCTACAATGAGCAGTTCTTC.

The chain uses TRBV12-3 or TRBV12-4 and TRBJ2-5, with D tentatively TRBD2 (5 bases). The ends were cut back, 6 bases at V and 7 bases at J, with 15 bases in the middle. The CDR3 contains 13 residues. Here the CDR3 reads CASRLQRSGTQYF. For the CDR3, the DNA is TGTGCCAGCAGGTTACAGCGGTCGGGGACCCAGTACTTC.

J is TRBJ2-7 and V is TRBV13; D ambiguous. This CDR3 comprises 13 residues. V was pared by 7 bases and J by 3 bases, with 13 bases between. Germline CDR1 and CDR2: PRHDT and FYEKMQ (reference sequence). The CDR3 region is CASKHSENYEQYV. CDR3 in DNA: TGTGCCAGCAAGCACTCAGAAAACTACGAGCAGTACGTC.

The chain links TRBV10-1 to TRBJ1-5; D gene ambiguous. The CDR3 is made up of 16 amino acids. With 5 bases removed from V and 1 base from J, the gap between germline ends came to 15 bases. CDR1 is WNHNN and CDR2 is SYGVQD in the germline V gene (reference sequence). The chain's CDR3 is CASSPGPQASNQPQHF. The CDR3, as DNA: TGCGCCAGCAGTCCCGGGCCTCAGGCCAGCAATCAGCCCCAGCATTTT.

The CDR3 DNA reads TGTGCCAGCAGCTTGACCGGGACAGGGTTTTCTGAAGCTTTCTTT. Translation: CASSLTGTGFSEAFF. J is TRBJ1-1 and V is TRBV11-1; 9 positions match TRBD1. The trim removed 3 bases at V and 6 bases at J, leaving 8 bases unmatched. The CDR3 length is 15 residues. Germline loops: CDR1 SGHAT, CDR2 FQDESV (reference sequence).

The rearrangement uses TRBV19 and TRBJ2-1; 11 bases align to TRBD2. The germline gives CDR1 LNHDA, CDR2 SQIVND (reference sequence). The J segment lost 4 bases and the V segment lost 5 bases, leaving 7 bases of the junction unmatched. The CDR3 totals 16 residues. CDR3 region: CASSRNSGGAYNEQFF. CDR3 coding DNA: TGTGCCAGTAGTCGAAATAGCGGGGGGGCGTACAATGAGCAGTTCTTC.

V gene TRBV19 combines with J gene TRBJ1-6, with D unclear. Per the germline V gene, CDR1 is LNHDA and CDR2 is SQIVND (reference sequence). The CDR3 consists of 13 residues. The V end lost 9 bases, the J end lost 6 bases, and 12 bases lay between the germline ends. CDR3 residues: CASCSWRNSPLHF. CDR3 sequence (DNA): TGTGCCAGCTGCAGCTGGCGTAATTCACCCCTCCACTTT.

The J gene is TRBJ2-7, the V gene TRBV29-1; TRBD1 is a possible D gene (6 bases). The CDR3 has 16 amino acids. The germline V and J ends were trimmed by 4 bases and 0 bases, with 19 bases remaining between them. Germline loops: CDR1 SQVTM, CDR2 ANQGSEA. The CDR3 coding sequence is TGCAGCGTTGGTGTGGCAGGGGTCGACAGCTCCTACGAGCAGTACGTC. Its protein is CSVGVAGVDSSYEQYV.

This chain connects TRBV3-1 to TRBJ2-1, with 7 bases identical to TRBD2. The V and J ends lost 0 bases and 5 bases, in that order; junction bases with no gene match: 4. The CDR3 contains 15 residues. Looked up from germline, CDR1 is LGHDT and CDR2 is YNNKEL (reference sequence). CDR3 protein: CASSQEGRVHNEQFF. CDR3 coding DNA: TGTGCCAGCAGCCAAGAGGGGAGGGTCCACAATGAGCAGTTCTTC.

V is TRBV4-2 and J is TRBJ2-3; TRBD2 agrees at 10 bases. Germline lookup yields CDR1 LGHNA and CDR2 YNFKEQ. V dropped 8 bases and J dropped 0; count of bases not matched to a gene: 11. This CDR3 region has 17 residues. CDR3 residues: CASSDISGGQSTDTQYF. The CDR3 nucleotides read TGTGCCAGCTCCGATATTAGCGGGGGGCAAAGCACAGATACGCAGTATTTT.

The chain links TRBV10-3 to TRBJ2-1; D is ambiguous. Trimming left V 10 bases short and J 6 bases short, with 10 bases between. The CDR3 has 11 amino acids. The germline gives CDR1 ENHRY, CDR2 SYGVKD. The CDR3 region is CATSWGNEQFF. CDR3 DNA sequence: TGTGCCACCTCGTGGGGCAATGAGCAGTTCTTC.

V and J are TRBV15 and TRBJ2-7; weak D call: TRBD1 (6 bases). V was pared by 2 bases and J by 3 bases, with 14 bases between. The V gene's germline CDR1 is LNHNV and CDR2 YYDKDF (reference sequence). The CDR3 totals 15 residues. CDR3 amino acids: CATSRHTDRNYEQYF. In nucleotides, the CDR3 is TGTGCCACCAGCAGACATACGGACAGAAACTACGAGCAGTACTTC.

This clonotype was found a few times. This sequence joins TRBV2 and TRBJ1-1; D gene ambiguous. CDR1 and CDR2 (germline): SNHLY, FYNNEI. V lost 6 bases, J lost 10 bases, and 15 bases lay in between. There are 12 residues in the CDR3. This CDR3 is CASRSVTLVAFF. The CDR3 nucleotides read TGTGCCAGCAGGTCCGTGACCCTTGTAGCTTTCTTT.

The gene calls are TRBV11-2 and TRBJ2-3, with 7 bases fitting TRBD1. Germline values: CDR1 SGHAT, CDR2 FQNNGV. After removal of 6 bases from V and 1 base from J, the junction contained 1 base not matched to a gene. CDR3 length: 13 amino acids. The CDR3 nucleotides are TGTGCCAGCAGAGACAGGGGCACAGATACGCAGTATTTT. As protein: CASRDRGTDTQYF.